This T cell receptor beta chain appears in the sequencing data of a study of blood T cell repertoires in COVID-19. About the study: The United States, Italy and Spain were the sources of the acute and convalescent COVID-19 samples. PBMCs, B-cell-depleted T cells, or T cells were the source of the cDNA or gDNA that made up the material.

Per the study methods: Reference gene primer amplification in the assay estimated nucleated cell counts. Produced via immunoSEQ multiplex PCR; TCRdb's table is partial and in-frame only. The V and J calls and the clone size are those of that table, but D and trimming were determined from the DNA. The sample comprises some 300,000 clones, around 81% of which are singletons, and 4.1% rests with the top ten. The specimen sequenced was peripheral blood. This receptor was identified in a woman between 45 and 60 years old with active or convalescent COVID-19.

This CDR3 reads CASRIGGVEYGYTF. CDR3 nucleotide sequence: TGTGCCAGCAGGATAGGAGGGGTCGAATATGGCTACACCTTC. V is TRBV2 and J is TRBJ1-2; D possibly corresponds to TRBD1 (5 bases). The germline V gene has CDR1 SNHLY and CDR2 FYNNEI. The CDR3 has 14 residues. Trimming took off 6 bases at V and 5 bases at J, with 16 bases between the two ends.